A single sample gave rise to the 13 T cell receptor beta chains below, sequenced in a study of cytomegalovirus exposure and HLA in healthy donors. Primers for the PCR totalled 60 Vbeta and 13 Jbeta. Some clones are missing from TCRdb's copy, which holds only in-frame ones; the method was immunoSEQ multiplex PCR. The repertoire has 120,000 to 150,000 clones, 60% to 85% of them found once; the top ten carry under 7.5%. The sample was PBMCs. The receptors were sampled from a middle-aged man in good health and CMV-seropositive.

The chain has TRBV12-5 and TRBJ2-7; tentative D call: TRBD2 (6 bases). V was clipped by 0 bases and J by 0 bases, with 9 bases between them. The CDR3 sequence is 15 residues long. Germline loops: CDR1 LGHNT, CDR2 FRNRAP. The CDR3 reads CASGLVRGNSYEQYF. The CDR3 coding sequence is TGTGCTAGTGGTTTGGTACGGGGGAACTCCTACGAGCAGTACTTC. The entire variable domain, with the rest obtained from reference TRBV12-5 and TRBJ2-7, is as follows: DARVTQTPRHKVTEMGQEVTMRCQPILGHNTVFWYRQTMMQGLELLAYFRNRAPLDDSGMPKDRFSAEMPDATLATLKIQPSEPRDSAVYFCASGLVRGNSYEQYFGPGTRLTVT.

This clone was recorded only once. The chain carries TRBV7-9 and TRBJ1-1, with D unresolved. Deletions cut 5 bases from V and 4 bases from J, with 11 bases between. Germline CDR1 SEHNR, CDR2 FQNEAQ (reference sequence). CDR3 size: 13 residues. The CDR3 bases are TGTGCCAGCAGCCAAGCGACTTTCACTGAAGCTTTCTTT. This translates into CASSQATFTEAFF.

Here the CDR3 DNA reads TGTGCCACATATAGCGGGGGGGCCTACGAGCAGTACTTC. Protein sequence: CATYSGGAYEQYF. This chain links TRBV28 with TRBJ2-7; 11 nucleotides agree with TRBD2. The CDR3 totals 13 residues. Per germline, CDR1 MDHEN and CDR2 SYDVKM. V dropped 10 bases and J dropped 2; count of bases not matched to a gene: 4.

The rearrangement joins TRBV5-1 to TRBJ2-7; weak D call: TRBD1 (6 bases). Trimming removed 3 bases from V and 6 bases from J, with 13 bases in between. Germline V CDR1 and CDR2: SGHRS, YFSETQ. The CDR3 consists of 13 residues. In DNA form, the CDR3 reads TGCGCCAGCAGCTCAGGACAGAAGGGCGAGCAGTACTTC. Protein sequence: CASSSGQKGEQYF.

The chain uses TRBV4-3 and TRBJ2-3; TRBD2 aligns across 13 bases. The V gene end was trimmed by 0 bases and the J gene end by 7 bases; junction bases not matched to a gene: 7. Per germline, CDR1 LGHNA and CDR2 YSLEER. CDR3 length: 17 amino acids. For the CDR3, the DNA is TGCGCCAGCAGCCAAGACTCCGGACTAGCGGGAGTATATACGCAGTATTTT. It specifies CASSQDSGLAGVYTQYF.

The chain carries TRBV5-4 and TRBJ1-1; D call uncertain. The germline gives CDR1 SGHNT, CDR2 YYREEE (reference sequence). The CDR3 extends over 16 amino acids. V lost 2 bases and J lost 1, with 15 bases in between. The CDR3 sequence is CASSFTGGSRNTEAFF. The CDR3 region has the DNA TGTGCCAGCAGCTTTACGGGAGGGAGTAGGAACACTGAAGCTTTCTTT.

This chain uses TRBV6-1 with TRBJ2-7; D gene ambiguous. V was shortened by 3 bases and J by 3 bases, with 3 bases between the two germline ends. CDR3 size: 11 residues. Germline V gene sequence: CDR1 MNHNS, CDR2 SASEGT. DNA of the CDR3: TGTGCCAGCAGTGACATCTACGAGCAGTACTTC. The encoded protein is CASSDIYEQYF.

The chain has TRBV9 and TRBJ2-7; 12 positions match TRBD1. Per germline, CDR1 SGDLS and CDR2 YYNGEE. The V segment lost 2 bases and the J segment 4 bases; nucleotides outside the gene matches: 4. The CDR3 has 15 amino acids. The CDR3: CASSVGTGGGYEQYF. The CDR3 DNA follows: TGTGCCAGCAGCGTCGGGACAGGGGGCGGTTACGAGCAGTACTTC.

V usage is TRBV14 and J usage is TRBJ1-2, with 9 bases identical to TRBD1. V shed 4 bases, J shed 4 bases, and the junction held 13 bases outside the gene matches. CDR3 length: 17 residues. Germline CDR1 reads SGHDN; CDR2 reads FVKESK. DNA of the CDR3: TGTGCCAGCAGCCCCCCCACCGGACAGGGGCTCCGCTATGGCTACACCTTC. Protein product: CASSPPTGQGLRYGYTF.

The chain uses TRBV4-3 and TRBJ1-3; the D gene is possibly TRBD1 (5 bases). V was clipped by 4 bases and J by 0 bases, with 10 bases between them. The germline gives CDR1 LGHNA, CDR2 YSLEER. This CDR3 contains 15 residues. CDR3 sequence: CASSLSQDSGNTIYF. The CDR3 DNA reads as TGCGCCAGCAGCCTCTCACAGGACTCTGGAAACACCATATATTTT.

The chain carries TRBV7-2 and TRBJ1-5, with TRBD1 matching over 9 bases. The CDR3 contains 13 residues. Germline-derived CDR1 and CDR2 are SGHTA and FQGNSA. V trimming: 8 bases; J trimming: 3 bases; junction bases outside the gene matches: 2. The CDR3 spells CASGTGFNQPQHF. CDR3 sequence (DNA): TGTGCCAGCGGGACAGGGTTCAATCAGCCCCAGCATTTT.

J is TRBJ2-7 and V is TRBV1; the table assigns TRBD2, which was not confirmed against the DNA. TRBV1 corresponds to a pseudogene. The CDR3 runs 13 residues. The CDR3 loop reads CTSSPTSHYEQYF. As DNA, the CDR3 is TGCACCAGCAGCCCTACTAGCCACTACGAGCAGTACTTC.

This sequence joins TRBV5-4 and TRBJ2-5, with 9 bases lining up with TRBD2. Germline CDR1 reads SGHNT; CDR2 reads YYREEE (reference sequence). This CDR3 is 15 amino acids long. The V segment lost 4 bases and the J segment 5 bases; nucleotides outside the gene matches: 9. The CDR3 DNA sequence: TGTGCCAGCAGCCGGATGGCGGGAGGGCCGGAGACCCAGTACTTC. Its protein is CASSRMAGGPETQYF.